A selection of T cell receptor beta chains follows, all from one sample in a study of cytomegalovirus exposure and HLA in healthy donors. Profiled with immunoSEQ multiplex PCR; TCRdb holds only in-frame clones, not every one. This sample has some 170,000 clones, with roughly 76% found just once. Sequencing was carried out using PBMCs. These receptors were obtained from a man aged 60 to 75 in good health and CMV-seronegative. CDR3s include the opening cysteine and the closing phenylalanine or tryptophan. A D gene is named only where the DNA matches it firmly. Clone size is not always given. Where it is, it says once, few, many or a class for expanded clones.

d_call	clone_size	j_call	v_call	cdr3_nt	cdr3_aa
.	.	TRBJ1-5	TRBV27	TGTGCCAGCAGTTTCAGAGGGAGCAATCAGCCCCAGCATTTT	CASSFRGSNQPQHF
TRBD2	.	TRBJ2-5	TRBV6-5	TGTGCCAGCAGTTACTCGACTAGCGGGAAAGAGACCCAGTACTTC	CASSYSTSGKETQYF
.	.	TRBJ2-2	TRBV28	TGTGCCAGCAGTTTGTGGGCCACCGGGGAGCTGTTTTTT	CASSLWATGELFF
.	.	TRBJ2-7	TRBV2	TGTGCCAGCAGTGAAGTCGGGCAGGGTGGGGACGAGCAGTACTTC	CASSEVGQGGDEQYF
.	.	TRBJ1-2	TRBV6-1	TGTGCCAGCAGTGAAGTAGGACAGAACTATGGCTACACCTTC	CASSEVGQNYGYTF
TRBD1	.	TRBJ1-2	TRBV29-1	TGCAGCGTTGAAGGGGCAGGGGGCGCTCCGGCGGATGGCTACACCTTC	CSVEGAGGAPADGYTF
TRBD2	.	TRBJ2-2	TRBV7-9	TGTGCCAGCAGCTTGTATAGCGGGGCGTCGGAGCTGTTTTTT	CASSLYSGASELFF
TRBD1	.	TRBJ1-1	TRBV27	TGTGCCAGCAGATCGGGAGGACAGGGGAACACTGAAGCTTTCTTT	CASRSGGQGNTEAFF
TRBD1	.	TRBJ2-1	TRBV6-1	TGTGCCAGCAGTGATACAGGGGAAGGAAACAATGAGCAGTTCTTC	CASSDTGEGNNEQFF
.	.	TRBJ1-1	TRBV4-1	TGCGCCAGCAGCCAAGGTCCCAGGATGAACACTGAAGCTTTCTTT	CASSQGPRMNTEAFF
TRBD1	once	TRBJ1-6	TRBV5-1	TGCGCCAGCAGCCCAGGACAGGGAACATCACCCCTCCACTTT	CASSPGQGTSPLHF
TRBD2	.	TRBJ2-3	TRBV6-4	TGTGCCAGCAGTCCCCTAGCGGGACGCACAGATACGCAGTATTTT	CASSPLAGRTDTQYF
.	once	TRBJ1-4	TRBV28	TGTGCCAGCAGTTTTCTATCTGGGGCTGGGGAAAAACTGTTTTTT	CASSFLSGAGEKLFF
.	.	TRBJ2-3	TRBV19	TGTGCCGCCGGTGTGGGGGCCCGCACAGATACGCAGTATTTT	CAAGVGARTDTQYF
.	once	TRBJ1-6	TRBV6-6	TGTGCCAGCACCCAGGTTACAGGGTCACCCCTCCACTTT	CASTQVTGSPLHF
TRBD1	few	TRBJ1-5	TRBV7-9	TGTGCCAGCAGCACCGATGACAGGGGAGTTCAGCCCCAGCATTTT	CASSTDDRGVQPQHF
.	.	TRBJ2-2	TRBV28	TGTGCCAGCAGTTCAACAGACAGGATGGGATCAAACACCGGGGAGCTGTTTTTT	CASSSTDRMGSNTGELFF
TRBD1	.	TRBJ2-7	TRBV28	TGTGCCAGCAGTCAGATGGGACAGGGGAATCGTGGGGACTTC	CASSQMGQGNRGDF
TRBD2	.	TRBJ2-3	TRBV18	TGTGCCAGCTCCCCTCCGACTAGCGGGGGACAAGATACGCAGTATTTT	CASSPPTSGGQDTQYF
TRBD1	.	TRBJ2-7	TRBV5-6	TGTGCCAGCAGCGTCGGGACAGCGAGCTCCTACGAGCAGTACTTC	CASSVGTASSYEQYF
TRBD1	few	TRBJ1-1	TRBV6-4	TGTGCCAGCAGTAGGGGGCCGGGGACTGAAGCTTTCTTT	CASSRGPGTEAFF
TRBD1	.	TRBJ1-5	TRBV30	TGTGCCTGGAGGGCAATGGACAGGGGGCATGATCAGCCCCAGCATTTT	CAWRAMDRGHDQPQHF
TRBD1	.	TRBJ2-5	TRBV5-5	TGTGCCAGCAGTTTACAGGGGGCGCGTGAGACCCAGTACTTC	CASSLQGARETQYF
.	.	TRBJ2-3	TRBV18	TGTGCCAGCTCCCGGGAAGCGTCGGATACGCAGTATTTT	CASSREASDTQYF
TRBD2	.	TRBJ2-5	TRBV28	TGTGCCAGCAGTTTCCTAGCGGGGGAGACCCAGTACTTC	CASSFLAGETQYF
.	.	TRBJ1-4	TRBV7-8	TGTGCCAGCAGCCCGGGGAATTTGGGGGCGAGGAGTAATGAAAAACTGTTTTTT	CASSPGNLGARSNEKLFF
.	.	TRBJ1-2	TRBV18	TGTGCCAGCTCACCCAACGAGCGGTATGGCTACACCTTC	CASSPNERYGYTF
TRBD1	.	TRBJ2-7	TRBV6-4	TGTGCCAGCAGTAGGGACAGGGGCTACGAGCAGTACTTC	CASSRDRGYEQYF
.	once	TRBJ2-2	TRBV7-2	TGTGCCAGCAGCTTAGTAGTCGCGAACACCGGGGAGCTGTTTTTT	CASSLVVANTGELFF
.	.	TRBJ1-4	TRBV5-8	TGTGCCAGCGGCCAAACAGCGGCTAATGAAAAACTGTTTTTT	CASGQTAANEKLFF
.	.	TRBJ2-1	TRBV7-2	TGTGCCAGCAGCTCCGGGAATGAGCAGTTCTTC	CASSSGNEQFF
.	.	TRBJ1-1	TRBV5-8	TGTGCCAGCAGCTCGGGGATTAACACTGAAGCTTTCTTT	CASSSGINTEAFF
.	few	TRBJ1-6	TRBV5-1	TGCGCCAGCAGCCCCCAGACGGGGAATTCACCCCTCCACTTT	CASSPQTGNSPLHF
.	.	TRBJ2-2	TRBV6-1	TGTGCCAGCAGTGAAATATGGAGCACCGGGGAGCTGTTTTTT	CASSEIWSTGELFF
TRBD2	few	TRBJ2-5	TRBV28	TGTGCCAGCAGTTGGGCCTATGGCGGGAGCTCTAAAGAGACCCAGTACTTC	CASSWAYGGSSKETQYF
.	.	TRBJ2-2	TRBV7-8	TGTGCCAGCAGCCCGTCTGAGCTCAACACCGGGGAGCTGTTTTTT	CASSPSELNTGELFF
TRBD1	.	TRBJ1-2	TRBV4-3	TGCGCCAGCAGCCACGGAGGAAGCCGGGACAGGCGCCTGGATGGCTACACCTTC	CASSHGGSRDRRLDGYTF
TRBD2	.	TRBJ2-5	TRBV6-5	TGTGCCAGCAGTTACCCTTCAGCGGGGGGGCAAGAGACCCAGTACTTC	CASSYPSAGGQETQYF
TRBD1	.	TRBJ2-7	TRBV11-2	TGTGCCAGCAGCTCGGGACAGCCCACCTACGAGCAGTACTTC	CASSSGQPTYEQYF
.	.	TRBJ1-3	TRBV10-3	TGTGCCATCAGTGGAGCCGGAGGGGCCTTCTCTGGAAACACCATATATTTT	CAISGAGGAFSGNTIYF
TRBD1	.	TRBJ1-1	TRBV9	TGTGCCAGCAGCGTGGGACAGGGTAGCACTGAAGCTTTCTTT	CASSVGQGSTEAFF
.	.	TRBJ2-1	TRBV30	TGTGCCTCACAAAACAGCTCCTACAATGAGCAGTTCTTC	CASQNSSYNEQFF
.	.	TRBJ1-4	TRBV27	TGTGCCAGCAGTTCAAACAGGGTTCAAAATGAAAAACTGTTTTTT	CASSSNRVQNEKLFF
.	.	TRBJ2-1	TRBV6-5	TGTGCCAGCAGGAAACAGGATGAGCAGTTCTTC	CASRKQDEQFF
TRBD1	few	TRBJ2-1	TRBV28	TGTGCCAGCAGTTCAGGGGGCTCCTACAATGAGCAGTTCTTC	CASSSGGSYNEQFF
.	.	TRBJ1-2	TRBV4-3	TGCGCCAGCAGCCAAGACACGTCGAGGAGCGGCTACACCTTC	CASSQDTSRSGYTF
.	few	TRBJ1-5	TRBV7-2	TGTGCCAGCAGTTTAAGAGGTCGAGGCAATCAGCCCCAGCATTTT	CASSLRGRGNQPQHF
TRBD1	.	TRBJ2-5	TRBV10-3	TGTGCCATCAGTGACCAAACAGGGGCAGAGACCCAGTACTTC	CAISDQTGAETQYF
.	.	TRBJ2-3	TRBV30	TGTGCCTGGAGTGTACTTTCGGGGACTAGCACAGATACGCAGTATTTT	CAWSVLSGTSTDTQYF
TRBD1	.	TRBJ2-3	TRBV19	TGTGCCACATCCGGGACAGGGGTGCCAGATACGCAGTATTTT	CATSGTGVPDTQYF
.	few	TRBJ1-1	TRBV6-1	TGTGCCAGCAGTGAAAGTCCCACAGGGAACACTGAAGCTTTCTTT	CASSESPTGNTEAFF